The rows below give T cell receptor beta chains drawn from one sample of a study of OX40 agonist ivuxolimab in advanced cancers. Assay used: immunoSEQ multiplex PCR; TCRdb lists only in-frame clones, some missing. The top ten hold around 2.5% of the sample, which has 90,000 or so clones, roughly 90% seen once. The sample consisted of CD4+ or CD8+ T cells sorted from blood, taken in a trial of the OX40 agonist ivuxolimab. The origin of the receptors is an adult with an advanced solid tumor such as melanoma, head and neck, liver or kidney cancer. Both conserved end residues are part of each CDR3. D genes are given only for firm matches. Size tells how often a clone was seen (once, few, many) or the class of an expanded clone, and some rows leave it out.

d_gene	v_gene	j_gene	abundance	CDR3aa	CDR3nt
.	TRBV11-2	TRBJ2-5	.	CASALGHGETQYF	TGTGCCAGCGCATTGGGGCACGGGGAGACCCAGTACTTC
TRBD2	TRBV5-1	TRBJ2-5	.	CASSLAGGGETQYF	TGCGCCAGCAGCTTGGCGGGAGGGGGAGAGACCCAGTACTTC
TRBD1	TRBV9	TRBJ2-5	.	CASSRDRGQETQYF	TGTGCCAGCAGCAGGGACAGGGGGCAAGAGACCCAGTACTTC
.	TRBV5-4	TRBJ2-7	once	CASSLGLTYEQYF	TGTGCCAGCAGCTTGGGACTAACCTACGAGCAGTACTTC
TRBD1	TRBV28	TRBJ2-5	.	CASRTGTGREETQYF	TGTGCCAGCAGAACCGGGACAGGCAGAGAAGAGACCCAGTACTTC
TRBD1	TRBV5-4	TRBJ1-1	.	CASNQQGIGEAFF	TGTGCCAGCAACCAACAGGGGATTGGTGAAGCTTTCTTT
.	TRBV7-6	TRBJ2-7	.	CASSPRTDIYEQYF	TGTGCCAGCAGCCCCCGGACAGATATATACGAGCAGTACTTC
.	TRBV6-5	TRBJ2-3	.	CASSYLPEGGRSTQYF	TGTGCCAGCAGTTACCTCCCGGAGGGGGGTCGAAGTACGCAGTATTTT
.	TRBV10-1	TRBJ1-1	.	CASSVDTMRDTEAFF	TGCGCCAGCAGTGTAGACACCATGCGGGACACTGAAGCTTTCTTT
.	TRBV28	TRBJ1-5	.	CASSAPDRSNQPQHF	TGTGCCAGCAGTGCTCCGGACCGTAGCAATCAGCCCCAGCATTTT
.	TRBV5-6	TRBJ1-1	.	CASSSQGGGRNTEAFF	TGTGCCAGCAGTTCCCAAGGCGGGGGGAGAAACACTGAAGCTTTCTTT
.	TRBV5-1	TRBJ2-7	.	CASSLDLALSYEQYF	TGCGCCAGCAGCTTAGACCTGGCCCTGTCTTACGAGCAGTACTTC
.	TRBV15	TRBJ2-7	.	CATTSGGANYEQYF	TGTGCCACCACCAGTGGTGGGGCTAACTACGAGCAGTACTTC
.	TRBV10-3	TRBJ2-2	.	CAIGTGDHTGELFF	TGTGCCATCGGGACGGGAGACCACACCGGGGAGCTGTTTTTT
.	TRBV25-1	TRBJ2-6	.	CASTPGGGSGANVLTF	TGTGCCAGCACCCCAGGGGGGGGCTCTGGGGCCAACGTCCTGACTTTC
TRBD1	TRBV7-9	TRBJ2-2	.	CASSSTQGSGELFF	TGTGCCAGCAGCTCTACACAGGGGTCCGGGGAGCTGTTTTTT
.	TRBV6-1	TRBJ1-5	.	CASTDVNNQPQHF	TGTGCCAGCACCGACGTCAACAATCAGCCCCAGCATTTT
.	TRBV6-6	TRBJ2-3	.	CASSYGRLRADTQYF	TGTGCCAGCAGTTACGGTCGATTACGCGCAGATACGCAGTATTTT
.	TRBV6-4	TRBJ2-1	.	CASSDSPGYTNEQFF	TGTGCCAGCAGTGACTCGCCCGGGTACACCAATGAGCAGTTCTTC
TRBD2	TRBV27	TRBJ2-3	.	CASSSTAGVSTDTQYF	TGTGCCAGCAGTTCCACAGCGGGAGTTAGCACAGATACGCAGTATTTT
.	TRBV18	TRBJ2-7	.	CASSPAGEGYEQYF	TGTGCCAGCTCACCAGCAGGGGAGGGCTACGAGCAGTACTTC
.	TRBV6-1	TRBJ2-1	.	CASSPAGTFNEQFF	TGTGCCAGCAGCCCTGCTGGGACTTTTAATGAGCAGTTCTTC
.	TRBV7-2	TRBJ1-1	.	CASIWRPTTNTEAFF	TGTGCCAGCATTTGGAGACCGACGACGAACACTGAAGCTTTCTTT
.	TRBV27	TRBJ2-7	.	CASIMGGVAYEQYF	TGTGCCAGCATAATGGGCGGAGTCGCCTACGAGCAGTACTTC
TRBD2	TRBV7-2	TRBJ2-3	once	CASSLGPFSMGGRNTQYF	TGTGCCAGCAGCTTAGGGCCTTTTTCGATGGGCGGGAGGAATACGCAGTATTTT
.	TRBV5-1	TRBJ2-5	.	CASSPGTQETQYF	TGCGCCAGCAGCCCCGGGACCCAAGAGACCCAGTACTTC
TRBD2	TRBV7-2	TRBJ2-5	.	CASSLASGVGETQYF	TGTGCCAGCAGCTTAGCTAGCGGGGTAGGGGAGACCCAGTACTTC
.	TRBV6-5	TRBJ2-3	.	CASSYQKSQYF	TGTGCCAGCAGTTACCAGAAGTCACAATATTTT
TRBD1	TRBV6-6	TRBJ2-2	.	CASSRQGASTGELFF	TGTGCCAGCAGTAGACAGGGGGCGAGCACCGGGGAGCTGTTTTTT
.	TRBV19	TRBJ2-5	.	CASSITSTETQYF	TGTGCCAGTAGTATCACTAGTACGGAGACCCAGTACTTC
TRBD1	TRBV28	TRBJ2-7	.	CASRMTGVYEQYF	TGTGCCAGCAGAATGACAGGGGTTTACGAGCAGTACTTC
TRBD2	TRBV7-2	TRBJ2-7	.	CASSLGAGAPYEQYF	TGTGCCAGCAGCTTAGGGGCGGGAGCCCCGTACGAGCAGTACTTC